Below are 18 T cell receptor beta chains sequenced from a single sample in a study of graft-versus-host responses after intestinal transplantation. Here immunoSEQ multiplex PCR was the method, and the copy in TCRdb shows in-frame clones only, minus some. The table records fewer than 85,000 clones, approximately 96% of them present only once. Their recognized antigens are unknown. This specimen consisted of unstimulated CD8+ T cells sorted from spleen or lymph node cells, obtained before intestinal transplant. The receptors were sampled from a human donor who received an intestinal transplant.

This clone has only a few counts. The V and J genes are TRBV15 and TRBJ2-1, with unresolved D. This CDR3 has 15 amino acids. With 0 bases removed from V and 3 bases from J, the gap between germline ends came to 9 bases. Germline CDR1 reads LNHNV; CDR2 reads YYDKDF (reference sequence). CDR3 sequence reads: CATSRDRWDYNEQFF. The CDR3 coding sequence is TGTGCCACCAGCAGAGATCGGTGGGACTACAATGAGCAGTTCTTC. Full variable domain (missing parts from reference TRBV15 and TRBJ2-1): DAMVIQNPRYQVTQFGKPVTLSCSQTLNHNVMYWYQQKSSQAPKLLFHYYDKDFNNEADTPDNFQSRRPNTSFCFLDIRSPGLGDTAMYLCATSRDRWDYNEQFFGPGTRLTVL.

In DNA form, the CDR3 reads TGTGCCAGTAGTATAGCGGCGGGACAGGGTCTCTATGGCTACACCTTC. It codes for CASSIAAGQGLYGYTF. The chain is built from TRBV19 and TRBJ1-2; 9 bases agree with TRBD1. V lost 1 base to trimming and J lost 4 bases; unmatched junction nucleotides: 7. The CDR3 length is 16 residues. Germline V lookup: CDR1 LNHDA, CDR2 SQIVND (reference sequence).

V usage is TRBV6-5 and J usage is TRBJ1-4; TRBD1 aligns across 9 bases. Germline CDR1 reads MNHEY; CDR2 reads SVGAGI. The CDR3 totals 15 residues. Losses at the gene ends were 6 bases for V and 4 bases for J; bases not matched to a gene: 6. For the CDR3, the DNA is TGTGCCAGCAGCCCGGACAGGGGCCTTAATGAAAAACTGTTTTTT. Its translation is CASSPDRGLNEKLFF.

This clone was counted a single time. This chain links TRBV25-1 with TRBJ1-4; D not certain. Germline V lookup: CDR1 MGHDK, CDR2 SYGVNS. The CDR3 runs 17 residues. Trimming took off 1 base at V and 7 bases at J, with 19 bases between the two ends. DNA of the CDR3: TGTGCCAGCAGTGAATTTGCGAGGGCAGAAAGACCTGAAAAACTGTTTTTT. Translating it yields CASSEFARAERPEKLFF.

The chain uses TRBV9 and TRBJ2-1; TRBD2 matches at 11 bases. The V gene's germline CDR1 is SGDLS and CDR2 YYNGEE. V shed 3 bases, J shed 4 bases, and the junction held 6 bases outside the gene matches. This CDR3 has 16 residues. The CDR3 DNA reads as TGTGCCAGCAGCGGGGGACTAGCGGATGGGTACAATGAGCAGTTCTTC. Amino acids: CASSGGLADGYNEQFF.

The DNA for the CDR3 is TGTGCCAGCAGCCCATGGAGCGGGAGGGCCCCTGTTACAGATACGCAGTATTTT. Protein: CASSPWSGRAPVTDTQYF. The chain has TRBV9 and TRBJ2-3; 10 bases are a match to TRBD2. J was trimmed by 3 bases and V by 4 bases; bases with no gene match: 14. The CDR3 is 18 residues long. Germline CDR1 SGDLS, CDR2 YYNGEE.

This chain connects TRBV6-1 to TRBJ2-5; TRBD1 aligns across 9 bases. The J segment lost 5 bases and the V segment lost 6 bases, leaving 10 bases of the junction unmatched. CDR1 and CDR2 (germline): MNHNS, SASEGT. This CDR3 is built from 15 residues. CDR3 DNA: TGTGCCAGCAGGGCCGGGACAGGGCATGCCGAGACCCAGTACTTC. The encoded protein is CASRAGTGHAETQYF.

The gene calls are TRBV7-9 and TRBJ2-7; a possible D gene is TRBD2 (6 bases). The ends were cut back, 11 bases at V and 1 base at J, with 15 bases in the middle. The V gene's germline CDR1 is SEHNR and CDR2 FQNEAQ (reference sequence). This CDR3 has 13 amino acids. The CDR3 sequence: CAFSGRESYEQYF. The CDR3 nucleotides are TGTGCCTTTTCGGGGCGGGAATCCTACGAGCAGTACTTC.

The chain uses TRBV5-1 and TRBJ2-1; D is uncertain. Trimming took off 5 bases at V and 7 bases at J, with 16 bases between the two ends. The V gene's germline CDR1 is SGHRS and CDR2 YFSETQ. This CDR3 comprises 14 residues. The CDR3 sequence: CASRRLFSTNEQFF. The CDR3 nucleotides read TGCGCCAGCAGGAGACTCTTCTCTACAAATGAGCAGTTCTTC.

The chain carries TRBV5-4 and TRBJ2-5, with 11 bases matching TRBD2. V was clipped by 3 bases and J by 5 bases; unmatched bases: 9. Germline-derived CDR1 and CDR2 are SGHNT and YYREEE (reference sequence). The CDR3 runs to 16 residues. The CDR3 protein is CASSSIAGGPRETQYF. The CDR3 DNA sequence: TGTGCCAGCAGCTCGATAGCGGGAGGGCCGAGGGAGACCCAGTACTTC.

This chain links TRBV6-5 with TRBJ1-2, with TRBD1 as a possible D gene (5 bases). Trimming took off 2 bases at V and 4 bases at J, with 11 bases between the two ends. Germline V gene lookup returns CDR1 MNHEY and CDR2 SVGAGI. This CDR3 contains 14 residues. CDR3 region: CASSYAGMVYGYTF. In DNA form, the CDR3 reads TGTGCCAGCAGTTACGCAGGGATGGTCTATGGCTACACCTTC.

The V gene is TRBV5-1, the J gene TRBJ1-4; D gene uncertain. The CDR3 sequence is 15 residues long. Looked up from germline, CDR1 is SGHRS and CDR2 is YFSETQ. The V gene lost 5 bases and the J gene lost 0 bases, with 11 bases spanning the gap. CDR3 sequence (DNA): TGCGCCAGCAGTCAAGTTGATACAACTAATGAAAAACTGTTTTTT. It encodes CASSQVDTTNEKLFF.

The chain joins TRBV4-1 to TRBJ2-7, with TRBD2 matching over 10 bases. J gave up 3 bases and V 5 bases, and 4 bases lay outside the gene matches. The CDR3 is 14 residues long. In germline, CDR1 is MGHRA, CDR2 YSYEKL. The CDR3 sequence: CASSSGTSVYEQYF. The CDR3 coding sequence is TGCGCCAGCAGCTCCGGGACTAGCGTCTACGAGCAGTACTTC.

The rearrangement joins TRBV5-1 to TRBJ2-1; D is undetermined. The CDR3 is 12 residues long. Germline CDR1 SGHRS, CDR2 YFSETQ. Trimming took 0 bases from V and 8 from J, leaving 6 bases between them. The CDR3 bases are TGCGCCAGCAGCTTGGTTGCTGATGAGCAGTTCTTC. It specifies CASSLVADEQFF.

V usage is TRBV5-1 and J usage is TRBJ2-7, with TRBD1 identical over 10 bases. The CDR3 contains 15 residues. Trimming removed 2 bases from V and 4 bases from J; junction bases left unmatched: 6. From germline, CDR1 is SGHRS and CDR2 YFSETQ. The CDR3 region is CASSLRTGGIYEQYF. Written as DNA, the CDR3 is TGCGCCAGCAGCTTACGGACAGGGGGGATTTACGAGCAGTACTTC. Variable domain in full (rest from reference TRBV5-1 and TRBJ2-7): KAGVTQTPRYLIKTRGQQVTLSCSPISGHRSVSWYQQTPGQGLQFLFEYFSETQRNKGNFPGRFSGRQFSNSRSEMNVSTLELGDSALYLCASSLRTGGIYEQYFGPGTRLTVT.

V usage is TRBV27 and J usage is TRBJ1-1, with D uncertain. V lost 2 bases and J 7 bases, leaving 11 bases between the germline ends. CDR1 and CDR2 (germline): MNHEY, SMNVEV (reference sequence). The CDR3 contains 13 residues. CDR3: CASSLMYQNEAFF. The CDR3 DNA sequence: TGTGCCAGCAGTTTAATGTATCAGAATGAAGCTTTCTTT.

V and J are TRBV6-5 and TRBJ1-3; D gene unclear. Between the trimmed V and J ends, which lost 8 bases and 7 bases, there was a span of 15 bases. The CDR3 extends over 13 amino acids. Germline V CDR1 and CDR2: MNHEY, SVGAGI. CDR3 protein: CASALGEANTIYF. In DNA, the CDR3 is TGTGCCAGCGCACTCGGGGAGGCGAACACCATATATTTT.

This rearrangement joins TRBV7-9 to TRBJ2-3; no firm D call. Germline V gene data show CDR1 as SEHNR and CDR2 as FQNEAQ (reference sequence). This CDR3 contains 12 residues. The germline V and J ends were trimmed by 6 bases and 6 bases, with 10 bases remaining between them. The CDR3 loop is CASSPKSDTQYF. CDR3 in DNA: TGTGCCAGCAGTCCGAAGTCGGATACGCAGTATTTT.